This T cell receptor (beta chain) was identified in a study of Tregs in tolerant kidney transplant recipients (dated by TCRdb to between 2018 and 2021). General notes on the study: Transplants used related donors with nonmyeloablative bone marrow transplantation; mixed chimerism was transient in the human trials. The study applied TCRbeta sequencing to find donor-specific regulatory T cells before combined kidney and bone marrow transplantation and then followed those same cells after transplant.

With respect to this clone: Its antigen is still unknown. Base qualities are not recorded, but no much larger clone differs from it by a single base.

The study at large found these results: Biological reproducibility was not directly addressed, though technical replication error appeared minimal. For some patients, the PCR primers changed as time went on, which meant samples from those patients could not be compared with one another at the nucleotide level. Expanding Tregs with activated donor B cells appeared to identify the most biologically relevant and donor-specific TCRbeta repertoire. In tolerant patients, the expansion of donor-specific Tregs was greater than global Treg expansion, suggesting that the expansion was antigen-driven rather than nonspecific. Because the study included only a small number of patients, the results must be confirmed in larger populations and under other immunosuppression protocols.

V is pared back by 5 bases and J by 0 bases, with 22 bases lying between the germline termini. CDR1 is given as SGHTA and CDR2 as FQGNSA, both from the germline V gene. Measured from the cysteine to the phenylalanine, the CDR3 is 19 residues long. Only the CDR3 region is kept as DNA, spanning 57 bases read in frame from base 1. Sample time point, as interpreted from the label and publication: blood sample drawn before combined kidney and bone marrow transplant. Thawed PBMCs were FACS-sorted into unstimulated Tregs (CD4+CD25+CD127-), CD4+ non-Tregs (CD4+CD25-), CD4 cells and CD8 cells. 4 combined kidney and bone marrow transplant recipients from the ITN036ST trial were included as patients, and samples were available only from these trial subjects. Healthy control blood was separated into PBMCs by Ficoll density gradient and cryopreserved, and patient PBMCs were collected both before and after transplant.

For TCRbeta CDR3 sequencing, genomic DNA from the sorted cells was extracted using the QIAGEN DNeasy Blood and Tissue Kit. High-throughput TCRbeta CDR3 sequencing was carried out commercially through immunoSEQ, with PCR amplification with bias correction and internal controls included. The authors' analysis ran thus. A unique productive TCRbeta sequence was defined by the CDR3 nucleotide sequence when primers matched, and otherwise by the CDR3 amino acid sequence together with the Vbeta and Jbeta genes. To correct sorting error, sequences shared between sorted populations at a frequency ratio of 2:1 or less were removed; the rest were assigned to the higher population. Donor-reactive sequences were defined as at least 5-fold expanded in CFSE-low cells versus unstimulated cells, with frequency of at least 0.01% in CFSE-low cells. Jensen-Shannon divergence, calculated on the top 100 TCRbeta sequences ranked by frequency, was used to quantify repertoire divergence. When a sample had multiple sequencing runs, each run was corrected for sorting error separately and the runs were then pooled. Not all clones reach the TCRdb copy of this immuneACCESS table, which keeps in-frame sequences only. Checked studies attribute under half of the gap to unresolved V genes and leave the rest unexplained. V and J calls and clone size are as listed in that table; D and trimming were resolved from the DNA. A total of about 110,000 clones appear in this sample, 90% of them only once. The top ten clonotypes cover about 0.31% of the sample.

Sample: CD4+ T cells from blood, taken before the transplant. Recombination joined TRBV7-2 with TRBJ2-2; D gene: possibly TRBD1, on 6 matching bases. This sequence was found in a human donor who received a combined kidney and bone marrow transplant. The CDR3 amino acid sequence is: CASSIPKYRDMANTGELFF. The DNA reads TGTGCCAGCAGCATACCAAAATACCGGGACATGGCGAACACCGGGGAGCTGTTTTTT. The CDR3, completed at both ends by the reference TRBV7-2 and TRBJ2-2 genes, gives the full variable domain GAGVSQSPSNKVTEKGKDVELRCDPISGHTALYWYRQSLGQGLEFLIYFQGNSAPDKSGLPSDRFSAERTGGSVSTLTIQRTQQEDSAVYLCASSIPKYRDMANTGELFFGEGSRLTVL.